This passage covers 17 T cell receptor beta chains from one sample sequenced in a study of patients and donors after allogeneic stem cell transplantation. From the RT-PCR reads, TCRdb called clonotypes with MiXCR, one entry per CDR3 protein. The table shows 25,000 to 35,000 distinct CDR3 sequences, with 6.5% to 7% occurring only once. The material sequenced was blood, either unsorted or a sorted T cell fraction (not recorded which). The origin of the receptors is a human donor who was either an allogeneic HSCT recipient or a stem cell or donor lymphocyte infusion donor (not recorded which). It is not recorded whose cells these are; they may come from a transplant donor.

By its share, this clonotype is medium-sized (0.01 to 0.1%). The rearrangement links TRBV5-1 to TRBJ1-5, with 7 bases that match TRBD1. The CDR3 extends over 13 amino acids. Trimming took 4 bases from V and 7 from J; bases not matched to a gene: 5. CDR1 and CDR2 (germline): SGHRS, YFSETQ. CDR3 DNA: TGCGCCAGCAGCCCAAACAGGGGACAGCCCCAGCATTTT. This codes for CASSPNRGQPQHF.

The chain recombines TRBV7-9 with TRBJ2-1, with 10 bases aligning to TRBD2. This CDR3 contains 20 residues. Germline lookup yields CDR1 SEHNR and CDR2 FQNEAQ (reference sequence). The V gene end was trimmed by 3 bases and the J gene end by 8 bases; junction bases not matched to a gene: 22. The CDR3 DNA follows: TGTGCCAGCAGCTTTTGGCTCCCTCGAGCGGGAGGGCCCCCTGGGGATGAGCAGTTCTTC. This encodes CASSFWLPRAGGPPGDEQFF. The full variable domain, in which reference TRBV7-9 and TRBJ2-1 provide the parts outside the CDR3, is DTGVSQNPRHKITKRGQNVTFRCDPISEHNRLYWYRQTLGQGPEFLTYFQNEAQLEKSRLLSDRFSAERPKGSFSTLEIQRTEQGDSAMYLCASSFWLPRAGGPPGDEQFFGPGTRLTVL.

This clonotype was recorded a few times. The V gene is TRBV4-1, the J gene TRBJ2-1, with 13 positions matching TRBD2. V shed 1 base, J shed 9 bases, and the junction held 9 bases outside the gene matches. Germline CDR1 reads MGHRA; CDR2 reads YSYEKL. This CDR3 comprises 17 residues. The CDR3 sequence is CASSQGVLGLAGLEQFF. The CDR3, as DNA: TGCGCCAGCAGCCAAGGGGTGTTGGGACTAGCGGGACTTGAGCAGTTCTTC.

At least ten counts were recorded for this clonotype. This sequence joins TRBV6-2 or TRBV6-3 and TRBJ1-5; tentative D call: TRBD1 (5 bases). The germline V and J ends were trimmed by 2 bases and 6 bases, with 17 bases remaining between them. The CDR3 consists of 16 residues. CDR1 MNHEY and CDR2 SVGEGT come from the germline V gene. The CDR3 protein is CASSYDAGDSSQPQHF. The DNA for the CDR3 is TGTGCCAGCAGTTACGACGCGGGGGATAGTAGTCAGCCCCAGCATTTT.

This clonotype showed up many times. The V call is TRBV2, the J call TRBJ2-2; tentative D call: TRBD1 (6 bases). The CDR3 contains 13 residues. Trimming cost V 6 bases and J 6 bases, with 11 bases left between them. The V gene's germline CDR1 is SNHLY and CDR2 FYNNEI. The CDR3 DNA is TGTGCCAGCAGGGCAGGGGTAGCCGGGGAGCTGTTTTTT. It is translated as CASRAGVAGELFF.

This clonotype showed up many times. The chain links TRBV4-3 to TRBJ1-3; D gene unclear. The CDR3 totals 18 residues. Germline V gene lookup returns CDR1 LGHNA and CDR2 YSLEER. V dropped 1 base and J dropped 1 base, with 17 bases sitting between them. The CDR3: CASSQASIPFPSGNTIYF. CDR3 DNA: TGCGCCAGCAGCCAAGCCTCGATACCCTTTCCTTCTGGAAACACCATATATTTT.

This clonotype was counted at least ten times. This sequence joins TRBV7-9 and TRBJ1-2; D is perhaps TRBD1 (6 bases). The CDR3 totals 16 residues. V was pared by 5 bases and J by 1 base, with 17 bases between. In germline, CDR1 is SEHNR, CDR2 FQNEAQ (reference sequence). CDR3 region: CASSLSWGARNYGYTF. The DNA of the CDR3 is TGTGCCAGCAGCCTCTCGTGGGGGGCGCGTAACTATGGCTACACCTTC.

A few counts support this clonotype. V and J are TRBV7-9 and TRBJ2-1, with 11 nucleotides matching TRBD2. V gave up 2 bases and J gave up 2 bases; unmatched junction bases: 8. The CDR3 runs to 18 residues. Germline CDR1 and CDR2: SEHNR and FQNEAQ (reference sequence). Here the CDR3 DNA reads TGTGCCAGCAGCTTATCTAGCGGGGGGTCTAGGCCCTACAATGAGCAGTTCTTC. Residues: CASSLSSGGSRPYNEQFF.

This clonotype has at least ten counts. The chain carries TRBV7-9 and TRBJ2-7; 7 bases map to TRBD2. Per the germline V gene, CDR1 is SEHNR and CDR2 is FQNEAQ (reference sequence). Trimming removed 5 bases from V and 0 bases from J; junction bases left unmatched: 10. The CDR3 runs 16 residues. As DNA, the CDR3 is TGTGCCAGCAGCAGCCTAGAAAGCGGGATCTCCTACGAGCAGTACTTC. Encoded protein: CASSSLESGISYEQYF.

Many counts were recorded for this clonotype. The J gene is TRBJ2-1, the V gene TRBV20-1, with TRBD2 matching over 8 bases. The junction had 8 bases not matched to a gene; V was cut back by 2 bases and J by 8 bases. From germline, CDR1 is DFQATT and CDR2 SNEGSKA (reference sequence). The CDR3 spans 14 residues. CDR3 loop: CSARKLPGGYEQFF. The CDR3 DNA follows: TGCAGTGCTAGAAAACTCCCGGGGGGGTATGAGCAGTTCTTC.

The sample holds a few counts of this clonotype. The CDR3 nucleotides read TGTGCCAGCAGCTTAGGCCAGGATGCCTACGAGCAGTACTTC. Translated: CASSLGQDAYEQYF. V and J are TRBV7-9 and TRBJ2-7; D is unclear. The CDR3 is 14 residues long. The ends were cut back, 1 base at V and 2 bases at J, with 9 bases in the middle. Germline loops: CDR1 SEHNR, CDR2 FQNEAQ (reference sequence).

In this sample, this clonotype turned up many times. The chain has TRBV28 and TRBJ1-6; D is unresolved. CDR1 MDHEN and CDR2 SYDVKM come from the germline V gene. The ends were cut back, 3 bases at V and 5 bases at J, with 14 bases in the middle. This CDR3 has 16 amino acids. The CDR3 nucleotides are TGTGCCAGCAGTTTGGTTTGGGCATGGGATAATTCACCCCTCCACTTT. This translates into CASSLVWAWDNSPLHF.

In its sample, this clonotype was seen many times. The chain employs TRBV27 and TRBJ2-1, with 9 bases fitting TRBD1. V shed 5 bases and J 5 bases; nucleotides not matched to a gene: 7. Germline loops: CDR1 MNHEY, CDR2 SMNVEV (reference sequence). The length of the CDR3 is 15 residues. For the CDR3, the DNA is TGTGCCAGCAGTATCCGGACAGGGGCACACAATGAGCAGTTCTTC. The encoded protein is CASSIRTGAHNEQFF.

At least ten counts were recorded for this clonotype. This rearrangement joins TRBV3-1 to TRBJ2-1; 10 nucleotides match TRBD2. The CDR3 extends over 15 amino acids. CDR1 is LGHDT and CDR2 is YNNKEL in the germline V gene (reference sequence). V dropped 5 bases and J dropped 1; count of bases not matched to a gene: 2. This chain's CDR3 is CASSVSGGSYNEQFF. CDR3 coding DNA: TGTGCCAGCAGCGTTAGCGGGGGGTCCTACAATGAGCAGTTCTTC.

In its sample, this clonotype was seen a few times. This chain connects TRBV4-1 to TRBJ2-7; a weak D match, TRBD2 (5 bases). This CDR3 comprises 17 residues. Germline CDR1 reads MGHRA; CDR2 reads YSYEKL. Trimming shortened V by 0 bases and J by 0 bases, and 15 bases separated the two germline ends. CDR3 coding DNA: TGCGCCAGCAGCCAAGAGGCTTGGCGGGTCCCCTCCTACGAGCAGTACTTC. This codes for CASSQEAWRVPSYEQYF.

This clonotype was seen many times. The chain recombines TRBV4-3 with TRBJ2-2; 11 bases are shared with TRBD2. The CDR3 totals 16 residues. In germline, CDR1 is LGHNA, CDR2 YSLEER. Trimming at V came to 1 base and at J to 7 bases, leaving 5 bases not matched to a gene. CDR3: CASSQGLAGGGGELFF. The CDR3, as DNA: TGCGCCAGCAGCCAAGGGCTAGCGGGAGGCGGCGGGGAGCTGTTTTTT.

The CDR3 loop reads CASSQVLAGVEQFF. As DNA, the CDR3 is TGTGCCAGCAGCCAAGTCCTAGCGGGAGTTGAGCAGTTCTTC. V and J are TRBV14 and TRBJ2-1, with 10 bases fitting TRBD2. The CDR3 is made up of 14 amino acids. The ends lost 1 base at V and 9 bases at J; junction bases unmatched: 3. From germline, CDR1 is SGHDN and CDR2 FVKESK.